These 31 T cell receptor beta chains originate from one sample sequenced in a study of beta chain features in type 1 diabetes. As every portion of the isolated RNA was reverse transcribed, the sequencing read expressed TCRB transcripts. The data were produced by immunoSEQ multiplex PCR, yet TCRdb's version contains in-frame clones alone and is incomplete. This table holds about 900,000 clones, roughly 15% found once. The sequenced sample was naive CD4+ T cells from blood. All receptors come from a woman younger than 35 in good health.

The table lists this clone with a few counts. J is TRBJ2-7 and V is TRBV5-1; possible D gene TRBD2, 6 bases. This CDR3 region has 14 residues. Deletions cut 4 bases from V and 2 bases from J, with 13 bases between. Germline CDR1 SGHRS, CDR2 YFSETQ. The CDR3 loop is CASSGRDRPYEQYF. For the CDR3, the DNA is TGCGCCAGCAGCGGGCGGGACCGACCCTACGAGCAGTACTTC.

The chain employs TRBV5-1 and TRBJ2-7; 10 nucleotides align to TRBD2. V dropped 2 bases and J dropped 4; count of bases not matched to a gene: 3. The length of the CDR3 is 14 residues. CDR1 and CDR2 (germline): SGHRS, YFSETQ. In DNA form, the CDR3 reads TGCGCCAGCAGCTTTTCTAGCGGGAGTTACGAGCAGTACTTC. Protein sequence: CASSFSSGSYEQYF.

The V gene is TRBV15, the J gene TRBJ2-7, with D tentatively TRBD1 (6 bases). The CDR3 totals 15 residues. Trimming removed 0 bases from V and 7 bases from J, with 16 bases in between. Germline CDR1 reads LNHNV; CDR2 reads YYDKDF (reference sequence). CDR3 loop: CATSRDVATGGEQYF. As DNA, the CDR3 is TGTGCCACCAGCAGAGATGTGGCGACAGGTGGGGAGCAGTACTTC.

The CDR3 is CASSWVPSGNTGELFF. The CDR3 bases are TGTGCCAGCAGTTGGGTGCCTAGCGGGAACACCGGGGAGCTGTTTTTT. This chain joins TRBV28 and TRBJ2-2; 7 bases fit TRBD2. The CDR3 is 16 residues long. The V segment lost 4 bases and the J segment 1 base; nucleotides outside the gene matches: 6. Germline V gives CDR1 MDHEN, CDR2 SYDVKM.

This clone was picked up a small number of times. The rearrangement uses TRBV7-2 and TRBJ2-7, with 9 bases that match TRBD1. Trimming at V came to 5 bases and at J to 4 bases, leaving 9 bases not matched to a gene. The CDR3 runs to 15 residues. Germline V gives CDR1 SGHTA, CDR2 FQGNSA. The CDR3 here is CASSTSSGTGYEQYF. In nucleotides, the CDR3 is TGTGCCAGCAGCACAAGTTCCGGGACAGGGTACGAGCAGTACTTC. Filled out from reference TRBV7-2 and TRBJ2-7, the complete variable domain reads GAGVSQSPSNKVTEKGKDVELRCDPISGHTALYWYRQSLGQGLEFLIYFQGNSAPDKSGLPSDRFSAERTGGSVSTLTIQRTQQEDSAVYLCASSTSSGTGYEQYFGPGTRLTVT.

This clone showed up just a few times. The chain carries TRBV5-1 and TRBJ2-3, with D uncertain. V was shortened by 5 bases and J by 5 bases, with 6 bases between the two germline ends. This CDR3 has 11 residues. Germline V gives CDR1 SGHRS, CDR2 YFSETQ. In nucleotides, the CDR3 is TGCGCCAGCAGAGAGCGAGATACGCAGTATTTT. Residues: CASRERDTQYF.

V and J are TRBV27 and TRBJ2-3; 11 nucleotides agree with TRBD1. The CDR3 covers 17 residues. CDR1 and CDR2 from the germline V gene are MNHEY and SMNVEV (reference sequence). The J segment lost 6 bases and the V segment lost 2 bases, leaving 10 bases of the junction unmatched. The CDR3 sequence is CASSLEPGQGAGDTQYF. The DNA for the CDR3 is TGTGCCAGCAGTTTAGAGCCAGGACAGGGGGCTGGGGATACGCAGTATTTT.

The rearrangement uses TRBV7-3 and TRBJ2-3; 9 bases are shared with TRBD1. V gave up 1 base and J gave up 0 bases; unmatched junction bases: 2. Germline CDR1 reads SGHTA; CDR2 reads FQGTGA. The CDR3 sequence is 16 residues long. The CDR3 DNA reads TGTGCCAGCAGCTTAAACAGGGGGCCAAGCACAGATACGCAGTATTTT. This codes for CASSLNRGPSTDTQYF.

This chain links TRBV5-1 with TRBJ2-5; no reliable D call. The CDR3 spans 15 residues. Germline CDR1 is SGHRS and CDR2 is YFSETQ. With 0 bases removed from V and 2 bases from J, the gap between germline ends came to 11 bases. CDR3 sequence reads: CASSLGDPRQETQYF. The CDR3 coding sequence is TGCGCCAGCAGCTTGGGAGACCCAAGGCAAGAGACCCAGTACTTC.

The gene calls are TRBV5-6 and TRBJ2-7; TRBD1 matches at 8 bases. The CDR3 covers 14 residues. The trim removed 4 bases at V and 5 bases at J, leaving 8 bases unmatched. Germline V gene lookup returns CDR1 SGHDT and CDR2 YYEEEE. The CDR3 is CASSIRRGRDEQYF. DNA for the CDR3: TGTGCCAGCAGCATCCGCAGGGGGCGCGACGAGCAGTACTTC.

This clone was detected only a few times. The V and J genes are TRBV10-3 and TRBJ1-5, with no clear D. Trimming removed 0 bases from V and 3 bases from J, with 15 bases in between. Germline V CDR1 and CDR2: ENHRY, SYGVKD. The CDR3 totals 17 residues. The CDR3 region is CAISESSFVGYNQPQHF. The CDR3 DNA is TGTGCCATCAGTGAGTCCTCATTTGTAGGCTACAATCAGCCCCAGCATTTT.

The chain joins TRBV5-8 to TRBJ2-1; 11 positions match TRBD2. Germline V CDR1 and CDR2: SGHTS, YDEGEE. J was trimmed by 8 bases and V by 0 bases; bases with no gene match: 10. This CDR3 has 17 residues. In nucleotides, the CDR3 is TGTGCCAGCAGCTTGGGGACTAGCGGGTTGCTTGGGGATGAGCAGTTCTTC. It specifies CASSLGTSGLLGDEQFF. The full variable domain, with the rest looked up from reference TRBV5-8 and TRBJ2-1, is EAGVTQSPTHLIKTRGQQATLRCSPISGHTSVYWYQQALGLGLQFLLWYDEGEERNRGNFPPRFSGRQFPNYSSELNVNALELEDSALYLCASSLGTSGLLGDEQFFGPGTRLTVL.

The rearrangement uses TRBV7-2 and TRBJ2-2; 12 bases fit TRBD2. The CDR3 length is 18 residues. Germline CDR1 reads SGHTA; CDR2 reads FQGNSA. With 1 base clipped from V and 5 bases from J, the junction kept 8 bases outside the gene matches. This chain's CDR3 is CASSLGASGRARTGELFF. DNA for the CDR3: TGTGCCAGCAGCTTAGGAGCTAGCGGGAGGGCCAGGACCGGGGAGCTGTTTTTT.

This clone was seen only a few times. Other DNA sequences in this sample translate to the same CDR3. The V call is TRBV20-1, the J call TRBJ1-2; 7 bases are shared with TRBD1. J lost 3 bases, V lost 6 bases, and 1 base had no gene match. The germline V gene has CDR1 DFQATT and CDR2 SNEGSKA (reference sequence). This CDR3 is built from 11 residues. CDR3 in DNA: TGCAGTGCGGGGACAGACTATGGCTACACCTTC. Translating it yields CSAGTDYGYTF.

This chain's CDR3 is CAISERRDSYSEQYF. The CDR3 DNA sequence: TGTGCCATCAGTGAGCGTAGGGACAGCTATTCCGAGCAGTACTTC. The rearrangement links TRBV10-3 to TRBJ2-7; TRBD1 matches at 7 bases. This CDR3 is 15 amino acids long. Germline V gives CDR1 ENHRY, CDR2 SYGVKD. V dropped 2 bases and J dropped 6; count of bases not matched to a gene: 10.

This clone was observed a single time. The CDR3 region is CASSSRRQTNTGELFF. The DNA of the CDR3 is TGTGCCAGCAGCTCCCGGAGGCAAACGAACACCGGGGAGCTGTTTTTT. The chain couples TRBV7-2 to TRBJ2-2; perhaps TRBD2 as D (5 bases). CDR3 length: 16 residues. From germline, CDR1 is SGHTA and CDR2 FQGNSA. Trimming took 4 bases from V and 0 from J, leaving 12 bases between them.

The genes are TRBV6-5 and TRBJ1-5; D remains ambiguous. The germline V gene has CDR1 MNHEY and CDR2 SVGAGI. The CDR3 totals 15 residues. Trimming shortened V by 3 bases and J by 3 bases, and 12 bases separated the two germline ends. The CDR3 DNA reads as TGTGCCAGCAGTTATTCACACAGAAACAATCAGCCCCAGCATTTT. Its translation: CASSYSHRNNQPQHF.

CDR3 sequence reads: CASSQTAGRKNEKLFF. DNA for the CDR3: TGTGCCAGCAGCCAAACCGCGGGCAGAAAAAATGAAAAACTGTTTTTT. The chain joins TRBV4-2 to TRBJ1-4; no firm D call. Germline V CDR1 and CDR2: LGHNA, YNFKEQ. The CDR3 spans 16 residues. Between the trimmed V and J ends, which lost 2 bases and 5 bases, there was a span of 15 bases.

This clone came up a few times. The chain combines TRBV7-2 with TRBJ2-5, with no clear D. Trimming left V 5 bases short and J 4 bases short, with 11 bases between. Germline lookup yields CDR1 SGHTA and CDR2 FQGNSA. The CDR3 covers 13 residues. The CDR3 coding sequence is TGTGCCAGCAGCCATGGGATTGTAGAGACCCAGTACTTC. Translation: CASSHGIVETQYF. Full variable domain (remainder filled in from reference TRBV7-2 and TRBJ2-5): GAGVSQSPSNKVTEKGKDVELRCDPISGHTALYWYRQSLGQGLEFLIYFQGNSAPDKSGLPSDRFSAERTGGSVSTLTIQRTQQEDSAVYLCASSHGIVETQYFGPGTRLLVL.

The chain recombines TRBV7-2 with TRBJ2-1; D gene ambiguous. V was pared by 1 base and J by 7 bases, with 11 bases between. Per the germline V gene, CDR1 is SGHTA and CDR2 is FQGNSA. CDR3 length: 14 amino acids. The CDR3 nucleotides are TGTGCCAGCAGCTTAGGGTCATCTGGTAATGAGCAGTTCTTC. Translation gives CASSLGSSGNEQFF.

In its sample, this clone was seen a few times. J is TRBJ1-2 and V is TRBV6-5, with a possible D match to TRBD1 (5 bases). Trimming left V 5 bases short and J 0 bases short, with 10 bases between. Germline CDR1 MNHEY, CDR2 SVGAGI. The CDR3 extends over 14 amino acids. The CDR3 spells CASSTRQTNYGYTF. The DNA for the CDR3 is TGTGCCAGCAGTACCCGACAGACTAACTATGGCTACACCTTC.

The V and J genes are TRBV5-1 and TRBJ2-1; 7 nucleotides match TRBD2. V shed 0 bases and J 10 bases; nucleotides not matched to a gene: 4. The V gene's germline CDR1 is SGHRS and CDR2 YFSETQ. The CDR3 spans 13 residues. This CDR3 reads CASSLDLAVEQFF. The CDR3 DNA follows: TGCGCCAGCAGCTTGGATCTAGCGGTAGAGCAGTTCTTC.

The chain has TRBV5-1 and TRBJ2-7, with TRBD2 identical over 8 bases. J gave up 0 bases and V 1 base, and 6 bases lay outside the gene matches. CDR1 is SGHRS, CDR2 YFSETQ, per germline. This CDR3 region has 16 residues. This CDR3 is CASSLSLAGASYEQYF. As DNA, the CDR3 is TGCGCCAGCAGCTTGTCCCTAGCGGGTGCCTCCTACGAGCAGTACTTC.

V gene TRBV10-3 combines with J gene TRBJ2-2, with TRBD2 matching 14 bases. Per the germline V gene, CDR1 is ENHRY and CDR2 is SYGVKD. Trimming removed 10 bases from V and 8 bases from J; junction bases left unmatched: 6. The CDR3 loop spans 14 amino acids. The CDR3 DNA follows: TGTGCCACGGGACTAGCGGGAGAAAAGGGGGAGCTGTTTTTT. As protein: CATGLAGEKGELFF.

This chain connects TRBV19 to TRBJ2-1, with a weak D call TRBD2 (5 bases). V lost 5 bases and J lost 6, with 17 bases in between. This CDR3 has 15 amino acids. CDR1 LNHDA and CDR2 SQIVND come from the germline V gene (reference sequence). In DNA form, the CDR3 reads TGTGCCAGTAGTCTGGCCCGGGGTTGGGGCAATGAGCAGTTCTTC. Protein product: CASSLARGWGNEQFF.

V usage is TRBV28 and J usage is TRBJ2-2, with 13 nucleotides matching TRBD2. This CDR3 comprises 16 residues. Germline values: CDR1 MDHEN, CDR2 SYDVKM. V lost 8 bases, J lost 3 bases, and 6 bases stayed unmatched. In nucleotides, the CDR3 is TGTGCCAGCCTCTCAGGACTAGCGGGAGACACCGGGGAGCTGTTTTTT. Encoded protein: CASLSGLAGDTGELFF.

This clone was recorded a few times. The chain links TRBV4-3 to TRBJ2-7; D not certain. CDR3 size: 15 residues. V was cut by 1 base and J by 2 bases, with 12 bases left in between. The germline V gene encodes CDR1 LGHNA and CDR2 YSLEER. The CDR3 spells CASSQAWLVPYEQYF. CDR3 nucleotides: TGCGCCAGCAGCCAAGCCTGGCTAGTACCCTACGAGCAGTACTTC.

In this sample, this clone turned up a few times. The DNA for the CDR3 is TGTGCCAGCAGTTTATGGAGGACAGGGCGACGATCCTCCCAAGAGACCCAGTACTTC. This translates into CASSLWRTGRRSSQETQYF. The chain carries TRBV28 and TRBJ2-5, with 8 positions matching TRBD1. The germline V gene encodes CDR1 MDHEN and CDR2 SYDVKM. V trimming: 0 bases; J trimming: 1 base; junction bases outside the gene matches: 13. CDR3 size: 19 residues.

V and J are TRBV6-6 and TRBJ2-5; D might be TRBD2 (7 bases). Trimming took 0 bases from V and 1 from J, leaving 12 bases between them. The CDR3 contains 16 residues. The germline V gene has CDR1 MNHNY and CDR2 SVGAGI (reference sequence). CDR3 residues: CASSYSDSGVQETQYF. Written as DNA, the CDR3 is TGTGCCAGCAGTTACTCGGACAGCGGGGTCCAAGAGACCCAGTACTTC.

This clone came up a few times. This chain uses TRBV6-1 with TRBJ2-2, with D possibly TRBD2 on 6 matching bases. Trimming removed 6 bases from V and 6 bases from J, with 14 bases in between. The CDR3 extends over 14 amino acids. Germline CDR1 MNHNS, CDR2 SASEGT. The CDR3 DNA reads as TGTGCCAGCAGCACGGGACTTCCTTCCGGGGAGCTGTTTTTT. It specifies CASSTGLPSGELFF.

V gene TRBV4-3 combines with J gene TRBJ2-1; D may correspond to TRBD1 or TRBD2 (6 bases each). This CDR3 region has 14 residues. CDR1 is LGHNA, CDR2 YSLEER, per germline. Trimming cost V 4 bases and J 4 bases, with 11 bases left between them. For the CDR3, the DNA is TGCGCCAGCAGCCCGGGGGCGTCGTACAATGAGCAGTTCTTC. Its protein is CASSPGASYNEQFF.